This TCR beta chain was obtained from a study of cytomegalovirus exposure and HLA in healthy donors. Study results and limitations: V- and J-gene trimming in TCR beta was tied to a missense DCLRE1C variant by an analysis performed later. Reportedly, a later analysis found an Asian-associated ancestry cluster had fewer N-insertions than the roughly 700-donor mean. Highly shared sequence variants in one cluster were likely a sequencing artifact.

In this sample, this clone turned up once. Its specificity is not known. Other DNA sequences within the sample encode an identical CDR3. There were likely unrecorded immune exposures, though donors were nominally healthy when sampled. The CDR3 has 14 amino acids. The V end was cut by 3 bases, the J end by 2 bases, with 11 bases between. Germline values: CDR1 MDHEN, CDR2 SYDVKM. The PCR used 60 Vbeta and 13 Jbeta primers. This table comes from immunoSEQ multiplex PCR, and its TCRdb copy is limited to in-frame clones, with some not included. The profile shows approximately 140,000 clones, approximately 84% of them singletons.

The rearrangement joins TRBV28 to TRBJ2-7; tentatively, D is TRBD2 (6 bases). The sample taken for sequencing was PBMCs. The sequence derives from a woman aged 40 to 49 in good health and CMV-seronegative. Written as DNA, the CDR3 is TGTGCCAGCAGTTTTTGGGGAGGAACCTACGAGCAGTACTTC. It encodes CASSFWGGTYEQYF. Looking up the rest from reference TRBV28 and TRBJ2-7 gives the full variable domain: DVKVTQSSRYLVKRTGEKVFLECVQDMDHENMFWYRQDPGLGLRLIYFSYDVKMKEKGDIPEGYSVSREKKERFSLILESASTNQTSMYLCASSFWGGTYEQYFGPGTRLTVT.